This TCR beta chain originates from a study of T cell repertoires in cytomegalovirus infection. About this clonotype itself: Antigen: not known.

Germline CDR1 reads MDHEN; CDR2 reads SYDVKM. The V end was cut by 4 bases, the J end by 0 bases, with 10 bases between. CDR3 length equals 15 residues. TCRdb recomputed calls from the reads with MiXCR, one row per CDR3 protein. The profile shows approximately 340,000 distinct CDR3 sequences, 25% to 30% of them singletons. The clonotype comes from a human donor in good health (CMV status not recorded). Some clones in this sample may be carry-over from other donors' samples. The rearrangement uses TRBV28 and TRBJ1-3; TRBD1 might be the D (6 bases). The specimen was cultured PBMCs, collected from culture after CMV antigen stimulation. The CDR3 region has the DNA TGTGCCAGCAGTTATACAGGGAGCTCTGGAAACACCATATATTTT. This gives the protein CASSYTGSSGNTIYF.